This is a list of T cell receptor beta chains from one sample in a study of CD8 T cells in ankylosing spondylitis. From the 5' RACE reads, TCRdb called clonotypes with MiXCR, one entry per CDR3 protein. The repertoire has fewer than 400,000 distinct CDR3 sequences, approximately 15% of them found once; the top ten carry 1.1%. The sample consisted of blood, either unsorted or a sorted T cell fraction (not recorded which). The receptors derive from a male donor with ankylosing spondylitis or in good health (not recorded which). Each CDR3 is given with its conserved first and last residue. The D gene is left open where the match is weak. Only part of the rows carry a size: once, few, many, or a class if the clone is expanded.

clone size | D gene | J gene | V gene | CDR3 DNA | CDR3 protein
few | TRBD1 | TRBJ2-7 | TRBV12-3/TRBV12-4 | TGTGCCAGCAGCGTACAGGGGGCTCTCTACGAGCAGTACTTC | CASSVQGALYEQYF
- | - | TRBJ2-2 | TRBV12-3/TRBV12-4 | TGTGCCAGCAGATGGCAGGGAATCGGGGAGCTGTTTTTT | CASRWQGIGELFF
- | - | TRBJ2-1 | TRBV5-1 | TGCGCCAGCAGCTTAACCGGGCCCCTGGGCCATGAGCAGTTCTTC | CASSLTGPLGHEQFF
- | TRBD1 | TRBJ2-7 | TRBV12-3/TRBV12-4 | TGTGCCAGCAGTCCGACCATAGGGACAGGGGGCTACGAGCAGTACTTC | CASSPTIGTGGYEQYF
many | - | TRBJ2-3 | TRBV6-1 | TGTGCCAGCAGTAGGCTACAAAGCACAGATACGCAGTATTTT | CASSRLQSTDTQYF
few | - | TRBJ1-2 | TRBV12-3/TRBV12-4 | TGTGCCAGCAGTTTGTCTGGTTCGAGAGGAGGTGGCTACACCTTC | CASSLSGSRGGGYTF
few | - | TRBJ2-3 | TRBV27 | TGTGCCAGCAGTAGAAGAGGCTGGTCTGGCACAGATACGCAGTATTTT | CASSRRGWSGTDTQYF
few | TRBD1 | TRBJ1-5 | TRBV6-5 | TGTGCCAGCAGTTTAGGACAGGGCAGTAGTAGCAATCAGCCCCAGCATTTT | CASSLGQGSSSNQPQHF
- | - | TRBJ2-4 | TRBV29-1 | TGCAGTTGTGCCCAGGATCCAGCCAAAAACATTCAGTACTTC | CSCAQDPAKNIQYF
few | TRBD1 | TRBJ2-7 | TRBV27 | TGTGCCAGCAGTTCGCGGACAGGCCAGTGGGCCGAGCAGTACTTC | CASSSRTGQWAEQYF
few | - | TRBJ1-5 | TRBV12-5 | TGTGCTAGTGGTTTGGGGACAGTCAATCAGCCCCAGCATTTT | CASGLGTVNQPQHF
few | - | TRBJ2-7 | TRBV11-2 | TGTGCCAGCAGCTTAGGATGGGATGGCACCTACGAGCAGTACTTC | CASSLGWDGTYEQYF
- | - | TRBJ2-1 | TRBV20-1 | TGCAGTGCTAGAGTACCCCGGGACTGGGCCTACAATGAGCAGTTCTTC | CSARVPRDWAYNEQFF
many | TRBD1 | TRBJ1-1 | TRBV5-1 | TGCGCCAGCAGCATGACAGGGGAGGTAGCTGAAGCTTTCTTT | CASSMTGEVAEAFF
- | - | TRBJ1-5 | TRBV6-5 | TGTGCCAGCAGTTTAGGGATTAGTAGCAATCAGCCCCAGCATTTT | CASSLGISSNQPQHF
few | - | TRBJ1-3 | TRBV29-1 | TGCAGCGTCGGCCTCTCTGGAAACACCATATATTTT | CSVGLSGNTIYF
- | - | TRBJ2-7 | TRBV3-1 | TGTGCCAGCAGCGGGTCGATTAGCCCCGGATTCGAGCAGTACTTC | CASSGSISPGFEQYF
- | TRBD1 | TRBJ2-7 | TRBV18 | TGTGCCAGCTCACCAGACAGGGCAAGCTCCGAGCAGTACTTC | CASSPDRASSEQYF
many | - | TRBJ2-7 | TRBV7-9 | TGTGCCAGCAGCTTAGAGCTGGGGAGCCGGTACTTC | CASSLELGSRYF
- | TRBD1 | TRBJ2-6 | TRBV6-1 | TGTGCCAGCAGTGGATCAGGGGGCTTGGCCAACGTCCTGACTTTC | CASSGSGGLANVLTF
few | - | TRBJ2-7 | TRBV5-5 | TGTGCCAGCAGCTTGATCGGTCAGAGGTACGAGCAGTACTTC | CASSLIGQRYEQYF
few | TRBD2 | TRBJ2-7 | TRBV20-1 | TGCAGTGCTAGAGAAGCTAGCGGATACTACGAGCAGTACTTC | CSAREASGYYEQYF
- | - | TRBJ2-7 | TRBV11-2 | TGTGCCAGCAGCCGGGAAATTGGCAGGGCTGACCTCTACGAGCAGTACTTC | CASSREIGRADLYEQYF
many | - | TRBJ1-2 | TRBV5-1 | TGCGCCAGCAGCCCCAACCCAAGCGAGAACTATGGCTACACCTTC | CASSPNPSENYGYTF
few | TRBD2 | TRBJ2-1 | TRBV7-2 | TGTGCCAGCAGCTTAACTAGCGGGGATAATGAGCAGTTCTTC | CASSLTSGDNEQFF
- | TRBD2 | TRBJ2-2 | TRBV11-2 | TGTGCCAGCAGCTTAGATAGCGGGGGGGCGACGGTCCACACCGGGGAGCTGTTTTTT | CASSLDSGGATVHTGELFF
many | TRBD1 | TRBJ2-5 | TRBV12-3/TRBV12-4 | TGTGCCAGCAGGGGGACAGCTAAGGGGGAACAAGAGACCCAGTACTTC | CASRGTAKGEQETQYF
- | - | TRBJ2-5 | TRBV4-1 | TGCGCCAGCAGCCAAGACGCCCGACACCAAGAGACCCAGTACTTC | CASSQDARHQETQYF
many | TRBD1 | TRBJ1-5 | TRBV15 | TGTGCCACCAGCAGAGATCGGGGACAGGGGTCGGGGGCCCAGCATTTT | CATSRDRGQGSGAQHF
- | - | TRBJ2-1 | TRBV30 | TGTGCCTGGAGTGTAAACAATGAGCAGTTCTTC | CAWSVNNEQFF
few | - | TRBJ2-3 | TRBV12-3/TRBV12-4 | TGTGCCAGGGGGGCGCGGGCAGATACGCAGTATTTT | CARGARADTQYF
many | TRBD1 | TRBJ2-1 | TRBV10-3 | TGTGCCATCAGAGGGGACAGGAGGCTGAATGAGCAGTTCTTC | CAIRGDRRLNEQFF
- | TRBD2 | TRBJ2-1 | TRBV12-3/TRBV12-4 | TGTGCCAGCAAGGCTAGCGGGTACAATGAGCAGTTCTTC | CASKASGYNEQFF
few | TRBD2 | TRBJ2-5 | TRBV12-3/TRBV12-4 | TGTGCCAGCAGACTAGCGGGGAACCAAGAGACCCAGTACTTC | CASRLAGNQETQYF
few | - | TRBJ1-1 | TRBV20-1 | TGCAGTGCTACGGAGGACGGCTTGAACACTGAAGCTTTCTTT | CSATEDGLNTEAFF
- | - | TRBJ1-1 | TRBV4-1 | TGCGCCAGCAGCCAAGATATGTTGGGGAGGACTGAAGCTTTCTTT | CASSQDMLGRTEAFF
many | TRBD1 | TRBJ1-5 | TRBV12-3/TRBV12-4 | TGTGCCAGCAGCTCACAGGGGAGCAATCAGCCCCAGCATTTT | CASSSQGSNQPQHF
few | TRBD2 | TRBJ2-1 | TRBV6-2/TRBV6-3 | TGTGCCAGCAGTTACCAGAAACTAGCGGGGATCTTAAATGAGCAGTTCTTC | CASSYQKLAGILNEQFF
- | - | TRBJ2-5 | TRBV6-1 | TGTGCCAGCAGCACAACAGGGGGGGTCGGCGAGACCCAGTACTTC | CASSTTGGVGETQYF
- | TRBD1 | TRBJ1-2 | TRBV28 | TGTGCCAGCAGTAGGGGACAGGGGGGTGGCTATGGCTACACCTTC | CASSRGQGGGYGYTF
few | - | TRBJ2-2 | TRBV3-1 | TGTGCCAGCAGCCAACCGGTCGTCAGGGGTTCCGGGGAGCTGTTTTTT | CASSQPVVRGSGELFF
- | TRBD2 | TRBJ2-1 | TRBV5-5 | TGTGCCAGCAGCCCCGGGACTAGCGGGGGGATTGTTGAGCAGTTCTTC | CASSPGTSGGIVEQFF
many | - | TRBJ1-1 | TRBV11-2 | TGTGCCAGCAGCTTAGTAACGGGGAACACTGAAGCTTTCTTT | CASSLVTGNTEAFF
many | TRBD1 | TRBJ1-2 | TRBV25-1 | TGTGCCAGCCTTCCTACAGGGGGAAGGGGCTACACCTTC | CASLPTGGRGYTF
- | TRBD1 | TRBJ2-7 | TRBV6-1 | TGTGCCAGCAGCCTTTACCAGGGGGCCGGGGAGCAGTACTTC | CASSLYQGAGEQYF
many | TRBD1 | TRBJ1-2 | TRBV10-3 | TGTGCCATCAGTGATCAGGGGGGGAGGTCTGGCTACACCTTC | CAISDQGGRSGYTF
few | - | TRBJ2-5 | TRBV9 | TGTGCCAGCAGCGGGGATGCTGGGGCAGCGGAGACCCAGTACTTC | CASSGDAGAAETQYF
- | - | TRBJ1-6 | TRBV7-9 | TGTGCCAGCAAATCGGAGTCTCCCAATTCACCCCTCCACTTT | CASKSESPNSPLHF
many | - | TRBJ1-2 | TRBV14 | TGTGCCAGCAGCCAACCTGGGACTTTGCTCTATGGCTACACCTTC | CASSQPGTLLYGYTF
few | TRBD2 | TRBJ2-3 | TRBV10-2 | TGCGCCACCCTAGGGACTAGCGGGGGGGGCACAGATACGCAGTATTTT | CATLGTSGGGTDTQYF